Included here is one T cell receptor beta chain sequence, with context. This clonotype turned up a few times. Its antigen is unknown. Per-base qualities were not stored, and no clone one base away is much larger. The record originates from a study of T-cell memory formation after mild COVID-19 (dated by TCRdb to the early 2020s). With regard to the full study: TCR sequence clusters from the two donors were largely donor specific. In two donors, T-cell clones that expanded and contracted after mild COVID-19 were followed by sequencing TCRalpha and TCRbeta repertoires longitudinally. The cohort was made up of two young adult volunteers, one female and one male, who were previously healthy. Findings and caveats that apply to the study as a whole: The second-wave clones that peaked on day 37 were not confirmed to be SARS-CoV-2 specific. Clones contracting from day 15 to 85 had balanced CD4/CD8 phenotypes, while a second wave expanding from day 15 to 37 was biased towards CD4+. Contracting CD4+ clones appeared mostly in the CM and EM memory subsets, whereas CD8+ clones were enriched in EMRA. Some responding clones were found in pre-infection memory, which suggests that pre-existing cross-reactive memory T cells took part in the SARS-CoV-2 response. The study covered only a couple of mild cases, and larger cohorts including severe cases with pre-infection samples were considered necessary.

CDR1 is given as DFQATT and CDR2 as SNEGSKA, both from the germline V gene (reference sequence). The CDR3 contains 14 residues, cysteine and phenylalanine counted. Only the CDR3 region is kept as DNA, spanning 42 bases read in frame from base 1. Trimming leaves V shorter by 1 base and J shorter by 5 bases, with the junction holding 6 bases beyond the gene matches. Ficoll-Paque density gradient centrifugation was used to isolate PBMCs. Sequencer: Illumina NovaSeq 6000. Using 5'RACE with constant-segment primers, TCRalpha and TCRbeta cDNA libraries were constructed, with sample barcodes and unique molecular identifiers added in the process. RNA was extracted from every sample with Trizol reagent. Amplification of the libraries took two PCR steps, and the second step added a second sample barcode plus Illumina TruSeq adapters. Libraries were sequenced on an Illumina NovaSeq with 2 x 150 bp paired-end reads. The authors' pipeline ran thus. The reads were demultiplexed and collapsed into UMI-guided consensus sequences using migec v1.2.7. Using mixcr v2.1.11, UMI consensuses were aligned to TRA and TRB V and J templates and then assembled into clonotypes. A clonotype was counted as expanded or contracted only when both edgeR and NoisET called the clonotype significant, with the noise models trained on biological replicates. edgeR calls used a false discovery rate-adjusted p below 0.01 and a log2 fold-change threshold of 1. As an exploratory analysis of dynamics, PCA with hierarchical clustering was applied to max-normalized trajectories of the 1000 most abundant clonotypes. The CD4 or CD8 phenotype of responding clones was assigned using the separately sequenced CD4+ and CD8+ repertoires. TCRdb cleaned the public reads at Q25 with fastp, built clones with MiXCR and kept in-frame beta chains. Rows merge per CDR3 protein into single entries with the most common DNA and genes. These V and J calls originate from TCRdb's pipeline instead of the authors' own analysis. This sample is represented by hundreds of thousands of distinct CDR3 sequences; around 19% of them were singletons. The ten biggest clones cover around 8.4% of the sample.

Sequencing was carried out using PBMCs or a T cell subset sorted from them (not recorded which). The chain is assembled from TRBV20-1 and TRBJ2-7, with 9 middle bases fitting TRBD2. This clonotype originated in an adult woman who had mild COVID-19 (a few samples of this study predate the infection). The sample titles of this study are shuffled in the database, so cell type and time point are left out; the donor was told from shared clones. The DNA sequence follows: TGCAGTGCTAGAGCGCCAGCGGGGGGCCACGAGCAGTACTTC. The resulting protein is CSARAPAGGHEQYF.